The source of this T cell receptor (beta chain) is a study of beta chain features in type 1 diabetes. Study at large: The study found patients and healthy donors alike in age, gender and cell yields. The study's findings and limits: Among patients, naive, central memory and Treg TCRB repertoires appeared more similar than among healthy donors. Moderately but significantly shorter TCRB CDR3s were found in Type 1 diabetes patients in all four CD4+ subsets.

cDNA synthesis used the whole RNA isolate, giving expressed TCRB sequences. This table comes from immunoSEQ multiplex PCR, and its TCRdb copy is limited to in-frame clones, with some not included. This repertoire shows approximately 58,000 clones, about 64% found once; its top ten account for approximately 0.29%. To note about this clone: Its antigen is still unknown. Other DNA sequences in the same sample also yield this CDR3.

In germline, CDR1 is LNHNV, CDR2 YYDKDF (reference sequence). This CDR3 has 19 amino acids. The V end lost 0 bases, the J end lost 0 bases, and 18 bases lay between the germline ends. One heparinised blood draw averaging roughly 100 mL was given by each donor. CD45RO/CCR7/CD25/CD127/CD95/CD27 staining was used to isolate CD4+ naive, central memory, regulatory and stem cell-like memory cells by sorting. The material sequenced was stem cell memory CD4+ T cells from blood. This receptor was identified in a woman between 25 and 40 years old with type 1 diabetes. V gene TRBV15 combines with J gene TRBJ2-4, with D maybe TRBD2 (6 bases). CDR3 bases: TGTGCCACCAGCAGAGATAAAGGAGACGGGAGCAGAGCCAAAAACATTCAGTACTTC. It translates to CATSRDKGDGSRAKNIQYF.